These 19 T cell receptor beta chains originate from one sample sequenced in a study of blood T cell repertoires in COVID-19 (dated by TCRdb to the early 2020s). Receptor libraries were prepared by the immunoSEQ multiplex PCR assay. TCRdb took over this immuneACCESS table, retaining in-frame rearrangements with V and J assigned. Such tables are incomplete; in checked studies, under half of the missing clones stem from an unresolved V gene, and the remainder is unexplained. Recorded for this sample are 80,000 to 95,000 clones; over 70% of them occurred a single time. The biggest ten clones account for around 27% of the sample. Sequencing was carried out using peripheral blood. These receptors were obtained from a man aged 80 or over with active or convalescent COVID-19.

The V gene is TRBV3-1 (or the pseudogene TRBV3-2), the J gene TRBJ2-3, with D possibly matching TRBD1 (6 bases). V was shortened by 2 bases and J by 4 bases, with 28 bases between the two germline ends. This CDR3 has 20 residues. Germline V gene sequence: CDR1 LGHDT, CDR2 YNNKEL (reference sequence). In DNA form, the CDR3 reads TGTGCCAGCAGCCAATCGATTCGGATGGGGACACGCAGCGGCCCAGATACGCAGTATTTT. Translated: CASSQSIRMGTRSGPDTQYF.

The rearrangement links TRBV5-1 to TRBJ2-1; 7 bases agree with TRBD2. This CDR3 has 14 amino acids. V was pared by 1 base and J by 5 bases, with 3 bases of the junction left unmatched. Germline CDR1 and CDR2: SGHRS and YFSETQ. The CDR3 nucleotides read TGCGCCAGCAGCTTGTACCGGGGGGACAATGAGCAGTTCTTC. It encodes CASSLYRGDNEQFF. Combining the CDR3 with reference TRBV5-1 and TRBJ2-1 gives the whole variable domain KAGVTQTPRYLIKTRGQQVTLSCSPISGHRSVSWYQQTPGQGLQFLFEYFSETQRNKGNFPGRFSGRQFSNSRSEMNVSTLELGDSALYLCASSLYRGDNEQFFGPGTRLTVL.

The CDR3: CAINDRGSDSPLHF. DNA for the CDR3: TGTGCCATCAACGACAGGGGGTCGGATTCACCCCTCCACTTT. J is TRBJ1-6 and V is TRBV10-3; TRBD1 aligns across 9 bases. The germline gives CDR1 ENHRY, CDR2 SYGVKD. The CDR3 loop spans 14 amino acids. Trimming at V came to 7 bases and at J to 8 bases, leaving 6 bases not matched to a gene.

This chain links TRBV27 with TRBJ2-5; 10 nucleotides agree with TRBD2. The CDR3 extends over 20 amino acids. V lost 0 bases, J lost 0 bases, and 13 bases stayed unmatched. Germline V lookup: CDR1 MNHEY, CDR2 SMNVEV (reference sequence). The CDR3 protein is CASSLSPAGVAGGYQETQYF. CDR3 sequence (DNA): TGTGCCAGCAGTTTATCCCCAGCGGGGGTAGCGGGGGGATACCAAGAGACCCAGTACTTC.

Points on this clone: Possible read error: a much larger clone is one base away. V and J are TRBV28 and TRBJ2-2, with 7 bases matching TRBD2. This CDR3 is 15 amino acids long. Germline CDR1 MDHEN, CDR2 SYDVKM. DNA of the CDR3: TGTGTCAGCAGGACGAGGACTAGTATCACCGGGGAGCTGTTTTTT. Its protein product is CVSRTRTSITGELFF.

The chain has TRBV19 and TRBJ1-1; D gene uncertain. The length of the CDR3 is 15 residues. The germline V gene has CDR1 LNHDA and CDR2 SQIVND (reference sequence). Deletions cut 7 bases from V and 7 bases from J, with 22 bases between. In nucleotides, the CDR3 is TGTGCCAGTATGGAGGGAGGCGGGTTCGGGCATGAAGCTTTCTTT. This gives the protein CASMEGGGFGHEAFF.

This chain links TRBV10-2 with TRBJ2-7; 7 bases agree with TRBD2. Germline assignment: CDR1 WSHSY and CDR2 SAAADI. The CDR3 has 16 residues. J lost 3 bases, V lost 0 bases, and 8 bases had no gene match. The CDR3 sequence: CASSESFAGDGYEQYF. For the CDR3, the DNA is TGCGCCAGCAGTGAGTCTTTCGCGGGGGACGGCTACGAGCAGTACTTC.

Here the CDR3 DNA reads TGTGCCAGCAGCCGCGGACAGGAAAAACTGTTTTTT. This sequence encodes CASSRGQEKLFF. V usage is TRBV6-6 and J usage is TRBJ1-4, with a tentative D call TRBD1 (6 bases). The germline gives CDR1 MNHNY, CDR2 SVGAGI (reference sequence). The V gene lost 6 bases and the J gene lost 8 bases, with 10 bases spanning the gap. This CDR3 is 12 amino acids long.

J is TRBJ2-7 and V is TRBV27, with TRBD1 identical over 11 bases. The CDR3 is 14 residues long. The V segment lost 6 bases and the J segment 1 base; nucleotides outside the gene matches: 2. Germline V lookup: CDR1 MNHEY, CDR2 SMNVEV (reference sequence). The DNA of the CDR3 is TGTGCCAGCAGAGGGACAGGGGGTTCCTACGAGCAGTACTTC. Amino acid sequence: CASRGTGGSYEQYF.

This clone has just one count. The chain recombines TRBV6-2 or TRBV6-3 with TRBJ2-3; D gene uncertain. The CDR3 is 14 residues long. Trimming removed 0 bases at V and 0 bases at J, with 4 bases between. Germline-derived CDR1 and CDR2 are MNHEY and SVGEGT. The CDR3 sequence is CASSYSQSTDTQYF. In nucleotides, the CDR3 is TGTGCCAGCAGTTACTCACAAAGCACAGATACGCAGTATTTT.

This chain connects TRBV6-6 to TRBJ1-4; D is uncertain. There are 12 residues in the CDR3. Germline CDR1 MNHNY, CDR2 SVGAGI (reference sequence). Trimming shortened V by 6 bases and J by 3 bases, and 5 bases separated the two germline ends. The CDR3 region is CASSGSNEKLFF. The CDR3 coding sequence is TGTGCCAGCAGCGGGTCTAATGAAAAACTGTTTTTT.

The chain combines TRBV10-3 with TRBJ2-1; 9 nucleotides match TRBD2. Trimming at V came to 11 bases and at J to 3 bases, leaving 8 bases not matched to a gene. This CDR3 contains 14 residues. Germline-derived CDR1 and CDR2 are ENHRY and SYGVKD. The CDR3: CAANSGGDYNEQFF. DNA for the CDR3: TGTGCCGCCAATAGCGGGGGTGACTACAATGAGCAGTTCTTC.

The CDR3 loop is CASSSGGFSAPNYVFQGYEQFF. The CDR3 coding sequence is TGTGCCAGCAGCTCCGGGGGGTTCTCTGCACCCAACTACGTTTTTCAGGGGTATGAGCAGTTCTTC. This rearrangement joins TRBV7-8 to TRBJ2-1; weak D call: TRBD2 (7 bases). The V gene's germline CDR1 is SGHVS and CDR2 FQNEAQ. V was cut by 4 bases and J by 8 bases, with 39 bases left in between. This CDR3 has 22 residues.

The chain combines TRBV13 with TRBJ1-2, with 9 bases matching TRBD1. CDR1 PRHDT and CDR2 FYEKMQ come from the germline V gene (reference sequence). The junction had 6 bases not matched to a gene; V was cut back by 5 bases and J by 8 bases. The CDR3 has 13 residues. The CDR3 loop is CASSLTGGNGYTF. CDR3 sequence (DNA): TGTGCCAGCAGCCTCACAGGGGGCAACGGCTACACCTTC.

The chain joins TRBV6-1 to TRBJ2-7; D unresolved. V gave up 6 bases and J gave up 1 base, with 16 bases separating them. CDR1 and CDR2 (germline): MNHNS, SASEGT. CDR3 size: 15 residues. The CDR3 loop is CASSIGSELSYEQYF. The CDR3 DNA sequence: TGTGCCAGCAGCATCGGGTCAGAACTTTCCTACGAGCAGTACTTC.

V is TRBV2 and J is TRBJ2-1, with TRBD2 matching 7 bases. Germline V CDR1 and CDR2: SNHLY, FYNNEI. The CDR3 is 15 amino acids. V lost 7 bases and J lost 8; bases outside the gene matches: 14. CDR3 DNA sequence: TGTGCCAGCACCGAGACGGGGGGTGCGGTCCATGAGCAGTTCTTC. Protein sequence: CASTETGGAVHEQFF.

The chain recombines TRBV18 with TRBJ1-1; 9 bases are a match to TRBD1. V gave up 1 base and J gave up 4 bases; unmatched junction bases: 4. The germline gives CDR1 KGHSH, CDR2 LQKENI. The CDR3 loop spans 15 amino acids. The CDR3 is CASSPRTGGVTEAFF. The CDR3 DNA reads TGTGCCAGCTCACCACGCACAGGGGGCGTCACTGAAGCTTTCTTT.

The sample holds one count of this clone. The chain combines TRBV18 with TRBJ1-6, with a possible D match to TRBD1 (6 bases). The CDR3 spans 14 residues. Germline V gene sequence: CDR1 KGHSH, CDR2 LQKENI. V dropped 1 base and J dropped 6 bases, with 7 bases sitting between them. CDR3 protein: CASSPRDTNSPLHF. CDR3 bases: TGTGCCAGCTCACCACGGGACACTAATTCACCCCTCCACTTT. Together with reference TRBV18 and TRBJ1-6, the CDR3 gives the full variable domain: NAGVMQNPRHLVRRRGQEARLRCSPMKGHSHVYWYRQLPEEGLKFMVYLQKENIIDESGMPKERFSAEFPKEGPSILRIQQVVRGDSAAYFCASSPRDTNSPLHFGNGTRLTVT.

The J gene is TRBJ1-1, the V gene TRBV6-5; unclear D gene. This CDR3 is 14 amino acids long. V was trimmed by 0 bases and J by 0 bases, leaving 5 bases between them. Germline CDR1 is MNHEY and CDR2 is SVGAGI. The CDR3: CASSYSSVNTEAFF. DNA for the CDR3: TGTGCCAGCAGTTACTCGTCAGTGAACACTGAAGCTTTCTTT.